The 29 T cell receptor beta chains in this list originate from one sample, sequenced in a study of T cells in severe cutaneous drug reactions. The iRepertoire multiplex PCR system with TCR subtype-specific primers built both bulk and single-cell libraries. TCRdb derives one entry per CDR3 protein from the multiplex PCR reads, leaving out DNA. The specimen's table records almost 5,500 distinct CDR3 sequences. Carbamazepine had induced Stevens-Johnson syndrome or toxic epidermal necrolysis in the sequenced donors. Sequenced sample: PBMCs. These receptors all come from a human donor with a severe cutaneous adverse drug reaction.

Measured by frequency, this clonotype is medium-sized (0.01 to 0.1%). This chain connects TRBV6-1 to TRBJ2-3. Germline V gives CDR1 MNHNS, CDR2 SASEGT. This CDR3 has 13 amino acids. The CDR3 loop reads CASIGGTPDTQYF.

By frequency, this clonotype registers medium-sized (0.01 to 0.1%). The gene calls are TRBV27 and TRBJ2-3; the D call from TCRdb, TRBD1, cannot be confirmed without DNA. This CDR3 spans 13 amino acids. Germline CDR1 is MNHEY and CDR2 is SMNVEV (reference sequence). This CDR3 is CASRLPGGDTQYF.

This chain links TRBV4-1 with TRBJ2-4. Germline CDR1 reads MGHRA; CDR2 reads YSYEKL. The CDR3 length is 14 residues. The CDR3 here is CASSQDPDSNIQYF.

This chain connects TRBV15 to TRBJ2-7; TCRdb designates TRBD1, a call that cannot be tested without DNA. The CDR3 has 16 amino acids. Looked up from germline, CDR1 is LNHNV and CDR2 is YYDKDF (reference sequence). This chain's CDR3 is CATSRPPGTGTYEQYF.

The V and J genes are TRBV6-5 and TRBJ2-4; TCRdb's assignment of TRBD1 cannot be checked, as there is no DNA. Germline V gives CDR1 MNHEY, CDR2 SVGAGI. This CDR3 region has 15 residues. This chain's CDR3 is CASSYPGQGGNIQYF.

Frequency places this clonotype as medium-sized. The gene calls are TRBV4-3 and TRBJ2-1; TCRdb gives TRBD2 as the D gene, but with no DNA this cannot be confirmed. Germline assignment: CDR1 LGHNA and CDR2 YSLEER. The CDR3 has 15 amino acids. CDR3: CASSQDAGEDDEQFF.

The chain is built from TRBV27 and TRBJ2-7; TCRdb's D call, TRBD1, is unchecked because there is no DNA. This CDR3 is built from 15 residues. Germline V lookup: CDR1 MNHEY, CDR2 SMNVEV (reference sequence). CDR3 residues: CASSKRGQGRHEQYF.

This clonotype is deemed medium-sized by its frequency. The J gene is TRBJ1-1, the V gene TRBV28. The length of the CDR3 is 15 residues. The V gene's germline CDR1 is MDHEN and CDR2 SYDVKM. The CDR3 spells CASSLGQFFNTEAFF. The whole variable domain, filled in from reference TRBV28 and TRBJ1-1, reads DVKVTQSSRYLVKRTGEKVFLECVQDMDHENMFWYRQDPGLGLRLIYFSYDVKMKEKGDIPEGYSVSREKKERFSLILESASTNQTSMYLCASSLGQFFNTEAFFGQGTRLTVV.

V is TRBV28 and J is TRBJ2-1; TCRdb's assignment of TRBD1 cannot be checked, as there is no DNA. Germline-derived CDR1 and CDR2 are MDHEN and SYDVKM. The CDR3 has 17 residues. The CDR3 loop reads CASSLLLGASSLSEQFF. Complete variable domain (other parts from reference TRBV28 and TRBJ2-1): DVKVTQSSRYLVKRTGEKVFLECVQDMDHENMFWYRQDPGLGLRLIYFSYDVKMKEKGDIPEGYSVSREKKERFSLILESASTNQTSMYLCASSLLLGASSLSEQFFGPGTRLTVL.

The V and J genes are TRBV2 and TRBJ2-1; TCRdb's D gene call, TRBD1, goes unchecked for lack of DNA. This CDR3 has 15 amino acids. Germline V CDR1 and CDR2: SNHLY, FYNNEI. CDR3 region: CASSGDRANYNEQFF.

In terms of frequency, this clonotype is medium-sized. The CDR3 loop is CASSFSDEQFF. This chain links TRBV28 with TRBJ2-1. The CDR3 loop spans 11 amino acids. CDR1 MDHEN and CDR2 SYDVKM come from the germline V gene.

V is TRBV4-1 and J is TRBJ2-7; the TRBD1 assignment by TCRdb is unverifiable without DNA. Per germline, CDR1 MGHRA and CDR2 YSYEKL. The CDR3 totals 16 residues. The CDR3 loop is CASSQRGDRGLYEQYF.

This chain joins TRBV12-3 or TRBV12-4 and TRBJ2-2; there is no DNA to check the TCRdb D call of TRBD1. The CDR3 length is 13 residues. CDR3 sequence reads: CASSPGGGGELFF.

V usage is TRBV4-3 and J usage is TRBJ2-5; the D call of TRBD1 rests on TCRdb alone, since no DNA is present to check it. The CDR3 sequence is 16 residues long. Germline values: CDR1 LGHNA, CDR2 YSLEER. CDR3 sequence: CASSQETGRSAETQYF.

V usage is TRBV4-1 and J usage is TRBJ2-3. Germline lookup yields CDR1 MGHRA and CDR2 YSYEKL. The CDR3 length is 12 residues. The CDR3 loop is CASSLSSYPQYF.

This clonotype is called medium-sized based on its frequency. The chain employs TRBV28 and TRBJ2-3; the D call of TRBD1 rests on TCRdb alone, since no DNA is present to check it. The germline CDR1 and CDR2 sequences are MDHEN and SYDVKM. The CDR3 runs 15 residues. The CDR3 loop is CASSLQPGQGHTQYF. The complete variable domain, with remaining parts taken from reference TRBV28 and TRBJ2-3, reads DVKVTQSSRYLVKRTGEKVFLECVQDMDHENMFWYRQDPGLGLRLIYFSYDVKMKEKGDIPEGYSVSREKKERFSLILESASTNQTSMYLCASSLQPGQGHTQYFGPGTRLTVL.

This clonotype registers medium-sized by frequency. V gene TRBV6-4 combines with J gene TRBJ2-1; TCRdb reports TRBD1, a call that lacks DNA to check it against. Germline CDR1 is MRHNA and CDR2 is SNTAGT. The length of the CDR3 is 17 residues. The CDR3 reads CASSERQVQFPNNEQFF.

By frequency, this clonotype registers medium-sized (0.01 to 0.1%). The J gene is TRBJ2-3, the V gene TRBV28; TCRdb lists TRBD2, though no DNA is available to test this call. The CDR3 is made up of 17 amino acids. Germline V gives CDR1 MDHEN, CDR2 SYDVKM. CDR3 loop: CASSFAYSGSSTDTQYF.

Measured by frequency, this clonotype is medium-sized. The rearrangement links TRBV25-1 to TRBJ2-2; the TRBD1 assignment by TCRdb is unverifiable without DNA. The CDR3 is 12 residues long. Germline values: CDR1 MGHDK, CDR2 SYGVNS. The CDR3 reads CASSPLTGELFF.

The chain is built from TRBV5-1 and TRBJ2-5; with no DNA, the TCRdb D assignment of TRBD1 cannot be verified. The CDR3 extends over 15 amino acids. Germline values: CDR1 SGHRS, CDR2 YFSETQ. CDR3 amino acids: CASSLGPGAEETQYF.

CDR3 protein: CASSWGDTGELFF. The rearrangement links TRBV6-1 to TRBJ2-2; TCRdb designates TRBD1, a call that cannot be tested without DNA. The CDR3 totals 13 residues. Germline V lookup: CDR1 MNHNS, CDR2 SASEGT.

Its frequency marks this clonotype as medium-sized. This rearrangement joins TRBV14 to TRBJ2-3; TCRdb returns TRBD1, unconfirmable since there is no DNA. CDR3 length: 15 amino acids. The germline CDR1 and CDR2 sequences are SGHDN and FVKESK. This CDR3 is CASSPRTGWTNTQYF. The full variable domain, completed using reference TRBV14 and TRBJ2-3, is EAGVTQFPSHSVIEKGQTVTLRCDPISGHDNLYWYRRVMGKEIKFLLHFVKESKQDESGMPNNRFLAERTGGTYSTLKVQPAELEDSGVYFCASSPRTGWTNTQYFGPGTRLTVL.

This clonotype counts as medium-sized by frequency. This sequence joins TRBV6-1 and TRBJ1-1. Germline V gives CDR1 MNHNS, CDR2 SASEGT. The CDR3 extends over 14 amino acids. The CDR3: CASSEGLQTTEAFF.

Its frequency marks this clonotype as medium-sized. V gene TRBV28 combines with J gene TRBJ2-5; TCRdb's D call of TRBD1 is untestable without DNA. Germline values: CDR1 MDHEN, CDR2 SYDVKM. This CDR3 is built from 17 residues. CDR3: CASSLVPPTGGAETQYF.

This clonotype shows up as medium-sized by frequency. The V call is TRBV28, the J call TRBJ2-1; TCRdb reports TRBD1, a call that lacks DNA to check it against. Germline V lookup: CDR1 MDHEN, CDR2 SYDVKM. This CDR3 contains 16 residues. This CDR3 is CASSLGGQGAWNEQFF.

Considering frequency, this clonotype is medium-sized. The genes are TRBV28 and TRBJ2-1. This CDR3 spans 15 amino acids. Germline CDR1 and CDR2: MDHEN and SYDVKM. Here the CDR3 reads CASRPDGSSYNEQFF.

This chain's CDR3 is CAISERGDQDTQYF. V is TRBV10-3 and J is TRBJ2-3; TCRdb indicates TRBD1, and absent DNA this call remains unverified. Germline CDR1 ENHRY, CDR2 SYGVKD. The CDR3 is 14 amino acids.

This chain connects TRBV10-3 to TRBJ1-1; as DNA is missing, the TRBD1 call by TCRdb cannot be tested. The CDR3 has 14 residues. Germline-derived CDR1 and CDR2 are ENHRY and SYGVKD. CDR3: CAISESGQQGEAFF.

The chain links TRBV5-5 to TRBJ2-1. In germline, CDR1 is SGHKS, CDR2 YYEKEE (reference sequence). This CDR3 contains 13 residues. The CDR3 spells CASSLTIYNEQFF.